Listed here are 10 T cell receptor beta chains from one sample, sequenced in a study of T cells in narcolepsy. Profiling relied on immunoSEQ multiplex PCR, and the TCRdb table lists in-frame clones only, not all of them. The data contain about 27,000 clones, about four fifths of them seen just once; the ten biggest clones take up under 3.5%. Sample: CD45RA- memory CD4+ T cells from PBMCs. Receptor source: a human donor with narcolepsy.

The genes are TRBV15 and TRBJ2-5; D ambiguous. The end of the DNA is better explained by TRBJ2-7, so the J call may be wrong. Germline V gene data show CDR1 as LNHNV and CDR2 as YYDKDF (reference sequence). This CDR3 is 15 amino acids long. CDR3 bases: TGTGCCACCAGCAGAGGGAAAGGGCTCCAGTACGAGCAGTACTTC. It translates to CATSRGKGLQYEQYF.

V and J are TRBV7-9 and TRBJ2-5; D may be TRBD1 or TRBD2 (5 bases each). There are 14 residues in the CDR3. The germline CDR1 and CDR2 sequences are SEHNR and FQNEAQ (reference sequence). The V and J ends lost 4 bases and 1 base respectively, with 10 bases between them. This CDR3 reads CASSSSGTQETQYF. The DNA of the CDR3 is TGTGCCAGCAGCTCCTCAGGGACCCAAGAGACCCAGTACTTC. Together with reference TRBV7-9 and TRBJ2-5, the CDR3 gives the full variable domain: DTGVSQNPRHKITKRGQNVTFRCDPISEHNRLYWYRQTLGQGPEFLTYFQNEAQLEKSRLLSDRFSAERPKGSFSTLEIQRTEQGDSAMYLCASSSSGTQETQYFGPGTRLLVL.

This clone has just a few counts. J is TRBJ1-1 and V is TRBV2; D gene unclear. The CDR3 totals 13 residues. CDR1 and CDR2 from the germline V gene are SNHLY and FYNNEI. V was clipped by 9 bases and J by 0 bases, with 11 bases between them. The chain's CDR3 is CASCKTLNTEAFF. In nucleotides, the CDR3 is TGTGCCAGTTGCAAGACCTTGAACACTGAAGCTTTCTTT.

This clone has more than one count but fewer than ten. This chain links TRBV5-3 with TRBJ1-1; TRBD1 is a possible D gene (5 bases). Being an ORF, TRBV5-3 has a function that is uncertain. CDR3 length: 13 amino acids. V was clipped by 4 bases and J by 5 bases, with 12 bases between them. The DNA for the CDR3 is TGTGCCAGAAGCCTCAGGGTGGGGACTGAAGCTTTCTTT. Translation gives CARSLRVGTEAFF.

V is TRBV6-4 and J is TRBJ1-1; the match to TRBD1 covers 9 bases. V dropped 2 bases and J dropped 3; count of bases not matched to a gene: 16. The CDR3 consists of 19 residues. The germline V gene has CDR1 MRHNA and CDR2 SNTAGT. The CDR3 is CASSDTQKQGAAWDTEAFF. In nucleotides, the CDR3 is TGTGCCAGCAGTGACACCCAAAAACAGGGGGCGGCCTGGGACACTGAAGCTTTCTTT.

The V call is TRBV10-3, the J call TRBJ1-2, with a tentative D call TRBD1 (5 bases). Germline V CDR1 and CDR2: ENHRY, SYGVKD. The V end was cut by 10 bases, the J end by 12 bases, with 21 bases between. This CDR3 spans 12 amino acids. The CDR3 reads CATHNPRTGDTF. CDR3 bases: TGTGCCACCCACAATCCCCGTACAGGCGACACCTTC.

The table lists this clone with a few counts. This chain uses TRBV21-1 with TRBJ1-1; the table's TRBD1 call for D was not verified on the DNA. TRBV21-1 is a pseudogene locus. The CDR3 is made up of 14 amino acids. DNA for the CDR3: TGTGCCAGCGGCTTTAGAACAGGGGGCACTGAAGCTTTCTTT. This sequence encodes CASGFRTGGTEAFF.

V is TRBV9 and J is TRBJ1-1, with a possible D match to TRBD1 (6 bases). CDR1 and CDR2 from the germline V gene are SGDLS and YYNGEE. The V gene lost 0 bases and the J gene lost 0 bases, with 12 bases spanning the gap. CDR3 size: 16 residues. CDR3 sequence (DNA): TGTGCCAGCAGCGTAGCTACAGGGAGGATGAACACTGAAGCTTTCTTT. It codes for CASSVATGRMNTEAFF.

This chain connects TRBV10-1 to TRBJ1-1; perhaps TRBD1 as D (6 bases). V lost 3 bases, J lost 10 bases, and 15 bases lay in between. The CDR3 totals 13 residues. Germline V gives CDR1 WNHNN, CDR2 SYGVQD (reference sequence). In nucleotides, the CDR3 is TGCGCCAGCAGTGACAAACAGGGATTTCGAGCTTTCTTT. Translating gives CASSDKQGFRAFF.

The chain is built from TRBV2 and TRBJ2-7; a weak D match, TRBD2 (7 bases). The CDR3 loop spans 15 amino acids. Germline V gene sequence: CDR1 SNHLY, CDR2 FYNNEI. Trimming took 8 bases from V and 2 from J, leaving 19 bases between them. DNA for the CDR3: TGTGCCAGCGGGGAGGGGCGGGGGCCGACCTACGAGCAGTACTTC. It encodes CASGEGRGPTYEQYF.